One sample yielded the 25 T cell receptor beta chains listed below, sequenced in a study of Graves' ophthalmopathy and Graves' hyperthyroidism. Amplifying from RNA transcripts, the study obtained TCR beta CDR3 regions. HTBI-primed first-round RT-PCR preceded second-round multiplex PCR. TCRdb ran MiXCR on the multiplex PCR reads and lists one entry per CDR3 protein. The table shows 400,000 to 450,000 distinct CDR3 sequences, with 21% occurring only once. Sequenced: peripheral blood. These receptor sequences come from a woman between 18 and 29 years old with stable Graves' hyperthyroidism.

This clonotype was picked up many times. The chain links TRBV7-6 to TRBJ1-2; maybe TRBD1 (6 bases). The V end lost 1 base, the J end lost 6 bases, and 12 bases lay between the germline ends. The germline CDR1 and CDR2 sequences are SGHVS and FNYEAQ. The CDR3 has 14 residues. CDR3 amino acids: CASSLGTASNGYTF. In DNA, the CDR3 is TGTGCCAGCAGCTTAGGGACAGCGTCTAATGGCTACACCTTC. Full variable domain (rest looked up from reference TRBV7-6 and TRBJ1-2): GAGVSQSPRYKVTKRGQDVALRCDPISGHVSLYWYRQALGQGPEFLTYFNYEAQQDKSGLPNDRFSAERPEGSISTLTIQRTEQRDSAMYRCASSLGTASNGYTFGSGTRLTVV.

The rearrangement links TRBV10-2 to TRBJ1-1; 10 bases are a match to TRBD1. Unmatched junction bases numbered 14, after V lost 0 bases and J lost 4 bases. Germline CDR1 reads WSHSY; CDR2 reads SAAADI. The CDR3 has 19 residues. The chain's CDR3 is CASSESVSRDRGRGTEAFF. DNA for the CDR3: TGCGCCAGCAGTGAGTCCGTGTCCCGGGACAGGGGTCGTGGCACTGAAGCTTTCTTT.

The V call is TRBV12-3 or TRBV12-4, the J call TRBJ1-1; 7 bases line up with TRBD1. After removal of 6 bases from V and 4 bases from J, the junction contained 8 bases not matched to a gene. CDR3 length: 14 amino acids. For the CDR3, the DNA is TGTGCCAGCAGATCCCAGGGGGGAGCCACTGAAGCTTTCTTT. Translated: CASRSQGGATEAFF.

CDR3 nucleotide sequence: TGTGCCAGCAGTTGGGGGCCTAGCACCGGGGAGCTGTTTTTT. It codes for CASSWGPSTGELFF. V usage is TRBV6-5 and J usage is TRBJ2-2, with a tentative D call TRBD1 (6 bases). Germline V gives CDR1 MNHEY, CDR2 SVGAGI. V was shortened by 4 bases and J by 4 bases, with 10 bases between the two germline ends. The CDR3 totals 14 residues.

This clonotype has more than one count but fewer than ten. The chain is built from TRBV6-1 and TRBJ2-5; possibly TRBD2 for D (6 bases). Trimming removed 8 bases from V and 5 bases from J, with 12 bases in between. Looked up from germline, CDR1 is MNHNS and CDR2 is SASEGT. The CDR3 is made up of 12 amino acids. CDR3 in amino acids: CASGAGRETQYF. In nucleotides, the CDR3 is TGTGCCAGCGGTGCGGGGCGGGAGACCCAGTACTTC.

In this sample, this clonotype turned up many times. The chain combines TRBV11-2 with TRBJ2-7; no reliable D call. The V end lost 0 bases, the J end lost 4 bases, and 13 bases lay between the germline ends. Germline loops: CDR1 SGHAT, CDR2 FQNNGV. The CDR3 has 15 amino acids. The CDR3 region has the DNA TGTGCCAGCAGCTTAGAGATGGGCCGGGCTTACGAGCAGTACTTC. Protein product: CASSLEMGRAYEQYF.

The V and J genes are TRBV7-3 and TRBJ2-6; D ambiguous. Germline lookup yields CDR1 SGHTA and CDR2 FQGTGA. V was cut by 4 bases and J by 0 bases, with 7 bases left in between. The CDR3 covers 15 residues. Here the CDR3 DNA reads TGTGCCAGCAGCTGGGGATTCTCTGGGGCCAACGTCCTGACTTTC. As protein: CASSWGFSGANVLTF. Based on the CDR3 plus reference TRBV7-3 and TRBJ2-6, the full variable domain is GAGVSQTPSNKVTEKGKYVELRCDPISGHTALYWYRQSLGQGPEFLIYFQGTGAADDSGLPNDRFFAVRPEGSVSTLKIQRTERGDSAVYLCASSWGFSGANVLTFGAGSRLTVL.

The chain links TRBV29-1 to TRBJ1-2, with a tentative D call TRBD1 (5 bases). The germline V gene encodes CDR1 SQVTM and CDR2 ANQGSEA. The CDR3 is 16 amino acids. Trimming left V 6 bases short and J 2 bases short, with 22 bases between. Here the CDR3 reads CSVPLDRTPLNYGYTF. The CDR3, as DNA: TGCAGCGTGCCTCTAGACAGAACCCCGCTAAACTATGGCTACACCTTC. Full variable domain (remainder filled in from reference TRBV29-1 and TRBJ1-2): SAVISQKPSRDICQRGTSLTIQCQVDSQVTMMFWYRQQPGQSLTLIATANQGSEATYESGFVIDKFPISRPNLTFSTLTVSNMSPEDSSIYLCSVPLDRTPLNYGYTFGSGTRLTVV.

This clonotype was seen ten or more times. The chain combines TRBV6-2 or TRBV6-3 with TRBJ2-7, with TRBD2 as a possible D gene (5 bases). Trimming took off 8 bases at V and 4 bases at J, with 15 bases between the two ends. The CDR3 covers 13 residues. Germline CDR1 reads MNHEY; CDR2 reads SVGEGT. CDR3 bases: TGTGCCAGCCGAGGGCTAGAGACTTACGAGCAGTACTTC. Its translation: CASRGLETYEQYF.

This clonotype was recorded at least ten times. V usage is TRBV13 and J usage is TRBJ2-7; TRBD1 aligns across 12 bases. There are 16 residues in the CDR3. Trimming removed 5 bases from V and 0 bases from J; junction bases left unmatched: 5. The V gene's germline CDR1 is PRHDT and CDR2 FYEKMQ (reference sequence). CDR3 region: CASSAGTGGSSYEQYF. The CDR3 nucleotides are TGTGCCAGCAGCGCGGGGACAGGGGGCAGCTCCTACGAGCAGTACTTC.

This clonotype was recorded many times. The chain recombines TRBV24-1 with TRBJ1-5; the D is unclear. Deletions cut 3 bases from V and 6 bases from J, with 11 bases between. This CDR3 region has 14 residues. Germline CDR1 is KGHDR and CDR2 is SFDVKD. The CDR3 protein is CATSDPQSGQPQHF. Here the CDR3 DNA reads TGTGCCACCAGTGATCCTCAGAGCGGTCAGCCCCAGCATTTT.

This clonotype was recorded a few times. The chain employs TRBV14 and TRBJ2-2; D is unclear. This CDR3 region has 15 residues. V dropped 2 bases and J dropped 4 bases, with 11 bases sitting between them. CDR1 SGHDN and CDR2 FVKESK come from the germline V gene. Here the CDR3 reads CASSQLASGTGELFF. CDR3 DNA sequence: TGTGCCAGCAGCCAATTGGCGTCTGGCACCGGGGAGCTGTTTTTT.

This clonotype was seen at least ten times. The chain joins TRBV3-1 to TRBJ2-4, with D possibly TRBD1 on 5 matching bases. Germline CDR1 is LGHDT and CDR2 is YNNKEL (reference sequence). V shed 3 bases and J shed 8 bases, with 11 bases lying between them. The CDR3 totals 13 residues. The CDR3 protein is CASSHGRDDIQYF. Written as DNA, the CDR3 is TGTGCCAGCAGCCATGGCAGGGATGACATTCAGTACTTC.

This clonotype has at least ten counts. The chain employs TRBV20-1 and TRBJ2-2; 12 bases map to TRBD2. The CDR3 is 16 amino acids. Per the germline V gene, CDR1 is DFQATT and CDR2 is SNEGSKA (reference sequence). J was trimmed by 5 bases and V by 3 bases; bases with no gene match: 7. CDR3 protein: CSASRLAGVETGELFF. The CDR3 DNA follows: TGCAGTGCTAGCAGACTAGCGGGAGTGGAGACCGGGGAGCTGTTTTTT.

This clonotype has a count of ten or more. CDR3 bases: TGTGCCAGCAGCCCACCGGCGGGGGGCAGGGGGGGCTACACTGAAGCTTTCTTT. It is translated as CASSPPAGGRGGYTEAFF. The chain carries TRBV28 and TRBJ1-1; 7 bases match TRBD1. The ends lost 6 bases at V and 3 bases at J; junction bases unmatched: 19. CDR3 length equals 18 residues. The germline gives CDR1 MDHEN, CDR2 SYDVKM.

This clonotype was counted at least ten times. CDR3 coding DNA: TGTGCGTCATCAGGGGGGACTAGAGGATACGAGCAGTACTTC. Translation gives CASSGGTRGYEQYF. The chain has TRBV9 and TRBJ2-7; D may be TRBD2 (8 bases). CDR1 is SGDLS and CDR2 is YYNGEE in the germline V gene. The CDR3 extends over 14 amino acids.

This clonotype was seen repeatedly, ten times or more. The chain links TRBV20-1 to TRBJ2-7, with 7 positions matching TRBD2. Germline CDR1 reads DFQATT; CDR2 reads SNEGSKA (reference sequence). The CDR3 length is 14 residues. J gave up 5 bases and V 5 bases, and 12 bases lay outside the gene matches. The CDR3 DNA reads TGCAGTGCTTCCTCCCACTTCACTAGCGACGAGCAGTACTTC. Amino acids: CSASSHFTSDEQYF.

This clonotype has at least ten counts. V is TRBV20-1 and J is TRBJ2-1; 10 bases fit TRBD1. The length of the CDR3 is 15 residues. Germline lookup yields CDR1 DFQATT and CDR2 SNEGSKA (reference sequence). V was pared by 6 bases and J by 3 bases, with 8 bases of the junction left unmatched. The CDR3 region has the DNA TGCAGTGCGTCCGACGGGGACAGGGGCTACAATGAGCAGTTCTTC. Its translation: CSASDGDRGYNEQFF.

Concerning this clonotype itself: A single base separates this from a much larger clone, so it may be a read error. The chain combines TRBV7-9 with TRBJ2-4, with a tentative D call TRBD1 (6 bases). CDR3 length: 14 residues. Germline CDR1 SEHNR, CDR2 FQNEAQ (reference sequence). CDR3 amino acids: CASSEQGTKNIKYF. Here the CDR3 DNA reads TGTGCCAGCAGCGAACAGGGTACCAAAAACATTAAGTACTTC.

This clonotype was detected many times. This rearrangement joins TRBV6-5 to TRBJ2-7; 7 bases align to TRBD2. The CDR3 is 15 amino acids. Trimming removed 5 bases from V and 0 bases from J; junction bases left unmatched: 7. Germline loops: CDR1 MNHEY, CDR2 SVGAGI. This chain's CDR3 is CASSTPAGSSYEQYF. CDR3 coding DNA: TGTGCCAGCAGTACTCCAGCGGGAAGCTCCTACGAGCAGTACTTC.

This clonotype was recorded at least ten times. The chain recombines TRBV5-1 with TRBJ2-7; a possible D gene is TRBD2 (6 bases). V lost 4 bases and J lost 2, with 16 bases in between. The germline V gene has CDR1 SGHRS and CDR2 YFSETQ. The CDR3 runs to 15 residues. The CDR3 sequence: CASSVTGTSTYEQYF. In nucleotides, the CDR3 is TGCGCCAGCAGCGTCACCGGGACTTCAACCTACGAGCAGTACTTC.

This clonotype was recorded at least ten times. The chain couples TRBV20-1 to TRBJ2-7; no clear D. V lost 6 bases to trimming and J lost 1 base, with 13 bases between them. The CDR3 has 13 residues. In germline, CDR1 is DFQATT, CDR2 SNEGSKA (reference sequence). As DNA, the CDR3 is TGCAGTGCCCCTACGATAGTTTCCTACGAGCAGTACTTC. Translation: CSAPTIVSYEQYF.

This clonotype was recorded at least ten times. This rearrangement joins TRBV24-1 to TRBJ1-1; D is perhaps TRBD1 (5 bases). The CDR3 has 12 residues. The V and J ends lost 7 bases and 8 bases respectively, with 13 bases between them. CDR1 and CDR2 (germline): KGHDR, SFDVKD. CDR3 nucleotides: TGTGCCACCAGGGACCTAAGGGGCGAAGCTTTCTTT. Amino acid sequence: CATRDLRGEAFF.

This clonotype was observed at least ten times. This sequence joins TRBV6-2 or TRBV6-3 and TRBJ1-5; 7 nucleotides line up with TRBD1. CDR1 and CDR2 (germline): MNHEY, SVGEGT. This CDR3 is 13 amino acids long. Germline trimming cut 8 bases from V and 5 bases from J; bases unmatched to any gene: 6. CDR3 protein: CASGRQGDQPQHF. The CDR3 DNA is TGTGCCAGCGGCCGGCAGGGGGATCAGCCCCAGCATTTT.

The genes are TRBV12-3 or TRBV12-4 and TRBJ1-5, with 8 bases fitting TRBD1. This CDR3 is 18 amino acids long. The V and J ends lost 1 base and 1 base, in that order; junction bases with no gene match: 9. In DNA form, the CDR3 reads TGTGCCAGCAGTTTAGTCCAGGGGGCAGTTTGGAGCAATCAGCCCCAGCATTTT. Amino acid sequence: CASSLVQGAVWSNQPQHF.